This T cell receptor beta chain is drawn from a study of CD8+ T cells in alopecia areata. The treatment is: oral pan-JAK inhibitor, 5-10 mg twice daily. General study points: Scalp samples also yield sequences of resident alphabeta T cells from normal skin. On tofacitinib, scalp and blood still held many of the expanded lesional clones.

Points on this clone: Its antigen is not known.

RNA, once extracted, was reverse transcribed into cDNA for use as the sequencing template. Here immunoSEQ multiplex PCR was the method, and the copy in TCRdb shows in-frame clones only, minus some. The sample includes more than 95,000 clones, 86% of them seen just once. The CDR3 has 14 residues. V dropped 6 bases and J dropped 0 bases, with 7 bases sitting between them. Germline V gene sequence: CDR1 SGDLS, CDR2 YYNGEE. The clonotype was recovered from a human donor with alopecia areata. The J gene is TRBJ2-6, the V gene TRBV9; D is unclear. The sequencing here drew on CD8+ T cells sorted from blood, taken between weeks 30 and 35, from a patient treated with tofacitinib. The CDR3 DNA reads TGTGCCAGCACAATTTCCTCTGGGGCCAACGTCCTGACTTTC. Residues: CASTISSGANVLTF.